The present T cell receptor (beta chain) was sequenced within a study of blood T cells in healthy people across ages. Next came a second PCR, run for roughly 7 to 12 cycles, which used a sample-barcoded 5' primer along with a J-beta primer mix. A template-switch adaptor that had 12 random nucleotides put a tag on each cDNA molecule. TCRdb re-called the 5' RACE reads through MiXCR, storing one row per CDR3 protein. The sample records about 570,000 distinct CDR3 sequences, 25% to 30% being singletons. Germline values: CDR1 SGHTA, CDR2 FQGNSA. This CDR3 spans 16 amino acids. J gave up 3 bases and V 3 bases, and 6 bases lay outside the gene matches.

The TCR originated in a woman between 65 and 79 years old in good health. Sequencing used blood. This sequence joins TRBV7-2 and TRBJ1-2; 11 bases fit TRBD1. CDR3 nucleotides: TGTGCCAGCAGCTTTGCTCCGGGACAGGGGGACTATGGCTACACCTTC. Protein: CASSFAPGQGDYGYTF. Together with reference TRBV7-2 and TRBJ1-2, the CDR3 gives the full variable domain: GAGVSQSPSNKVTEKGKDVELRCDPISGHTALYWYRQSLGQGLEFLIYFQGNSAPDKSGLPSDRFSAERTGGSVSTLTIQRTQQEDSAVYLCASSFAPGQGDYGYTFGSGTRLTVV.